The entry that follows covers one TCR beta chain sequence. As yet, its antigen is unknown. TCRdb's table, derived via immunoSEQ multiplex PCR, lists solely in-frame clones and lacks some. The table has some 530,000 clones, approximately 80% seen once. This sample is drawn from a study of shared clonotypes between healthy human individuals. Germline CDR1 SGHRS, CDR2 YFSETQ. The CDR3 runs 15 residues. Trimming took 5 bases from V and 3 from J; bases not matched to a gene: 6. The donors, all of them Caucasian adults, lived in Nashville, Tennessee. Study outcomes and limitations: Represented diversity, genetic and exposure-history alike, was limited by few donors.

The sequencing input was PBMCs. This sequence originates from a woman aged 35 to 49 in good health. Some clones in this sample may be carry-over from other donors' samples. This rearrangement joins TRBV5-1 to TRBJ2-3, with 10 bases matching TRBD2. CDR3 protein: CASSPGLAETDTQYF. DNA of the CDR3: TGCGCCAGCAGTCCTGGACTAGCGGAAACAGATACGCAGTATTTT.